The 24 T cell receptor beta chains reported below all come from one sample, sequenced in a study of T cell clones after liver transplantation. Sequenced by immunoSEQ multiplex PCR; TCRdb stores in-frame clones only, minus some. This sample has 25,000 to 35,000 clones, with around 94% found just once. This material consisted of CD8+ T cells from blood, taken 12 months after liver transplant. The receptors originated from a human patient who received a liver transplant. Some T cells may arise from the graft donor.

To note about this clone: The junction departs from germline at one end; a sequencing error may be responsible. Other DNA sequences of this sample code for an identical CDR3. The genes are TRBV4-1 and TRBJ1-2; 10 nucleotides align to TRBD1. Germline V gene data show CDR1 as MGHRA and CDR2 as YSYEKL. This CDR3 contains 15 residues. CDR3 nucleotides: TGCGCCAGCAGCCAAGCGACAGGGGGCGAGAATGGCTACACTTTC. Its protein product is CASSQATGGENGYTF.

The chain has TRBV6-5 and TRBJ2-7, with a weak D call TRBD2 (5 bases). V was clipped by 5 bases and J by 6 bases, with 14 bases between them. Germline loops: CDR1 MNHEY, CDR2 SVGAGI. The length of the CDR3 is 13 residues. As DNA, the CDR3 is TGTGCCAGCAGTGAAGAGGGTTTAATCGAGCAGTACTTC. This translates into CASSEEGLIEQYF.

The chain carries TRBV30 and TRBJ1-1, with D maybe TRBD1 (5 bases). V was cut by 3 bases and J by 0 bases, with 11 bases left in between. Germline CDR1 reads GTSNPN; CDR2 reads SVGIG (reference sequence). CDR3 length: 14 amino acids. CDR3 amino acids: CAWSAGGMNTEAFF. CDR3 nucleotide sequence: TGTGCCTGGAGCGCGGGGGGGATGAACACTGAAGCTTTCTTT.

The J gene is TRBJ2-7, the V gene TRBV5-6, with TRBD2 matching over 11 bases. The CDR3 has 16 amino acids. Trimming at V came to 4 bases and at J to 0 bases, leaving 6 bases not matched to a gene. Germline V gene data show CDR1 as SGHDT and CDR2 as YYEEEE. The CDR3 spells CASSPRTSGLSYEQYF. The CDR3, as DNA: TGTGCCAGCAGCCCGAGGACTAGCGGGCTCTCCTACGAGCAGTACTTC.

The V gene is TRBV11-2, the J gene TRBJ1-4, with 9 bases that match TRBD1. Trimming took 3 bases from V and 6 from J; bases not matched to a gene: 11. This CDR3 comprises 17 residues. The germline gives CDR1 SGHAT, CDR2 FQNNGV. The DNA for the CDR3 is TGTGCCAGCAGCTTTGAGGGGGGACAGGGAAGGGATGAAAAACTGTTTTTT. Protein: CASSFEGGQGRDEKLFF. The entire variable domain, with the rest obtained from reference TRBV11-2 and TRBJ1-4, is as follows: EAGVAQSPRYKIIEKRQSVAFWCNPISGHATLYWYQQILGQGPKLLIQFQNNGVVDDSQLPKDRFSAERLKGVDSTLKIQPAKLEDSAVYLCASSFEGGQGRDEKLFFGSGTQLSVL.

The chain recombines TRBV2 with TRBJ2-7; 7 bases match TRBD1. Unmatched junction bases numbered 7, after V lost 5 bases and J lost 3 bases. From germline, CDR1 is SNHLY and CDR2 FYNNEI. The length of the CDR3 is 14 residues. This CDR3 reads CASSKDRTHYEQYF. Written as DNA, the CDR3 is TGTGCCAGCAGTAAGGACAGGACGCACTACGAGCAGTACTTC.

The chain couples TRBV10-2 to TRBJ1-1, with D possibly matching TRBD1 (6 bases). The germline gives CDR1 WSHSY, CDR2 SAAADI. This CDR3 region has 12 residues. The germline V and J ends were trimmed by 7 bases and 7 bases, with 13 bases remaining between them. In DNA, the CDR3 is TGCGCCAGCACTACAGGGACGAATGAAGCTTTCTTT. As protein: CASTTGTNEAFF.

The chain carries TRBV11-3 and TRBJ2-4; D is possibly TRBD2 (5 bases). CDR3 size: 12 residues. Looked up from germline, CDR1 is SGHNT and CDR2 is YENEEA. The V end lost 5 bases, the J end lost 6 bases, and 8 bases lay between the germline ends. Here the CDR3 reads CASSMDSNIQYF. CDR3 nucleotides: TGTGCCAGCAGCATGGACTCAAACATTCAGTACTTC.

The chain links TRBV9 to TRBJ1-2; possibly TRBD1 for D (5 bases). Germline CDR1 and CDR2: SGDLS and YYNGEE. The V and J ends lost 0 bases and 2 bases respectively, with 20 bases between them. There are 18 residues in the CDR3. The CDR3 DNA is TGTGCCAGCAGCGTAGGGAGTCAGGGTATAGGGAACAACTATGGCTACACCTTC. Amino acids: CASSVGSQGIGNNYGYTF.

The CDR3, as DNA: TGTGCCAGCAGCGAGGGGGACAGGGGATACGAGCAGTACTTC. Protein sequence: CASSEGDRGYEQYF. The genes are TRBV9 and TRBJ2-7; 10 positions match TRBD1. CDR3 size: 14 residues. V was clipped by 3 bases and J by 4 bases; unmatched bases: 4. Per germline, CDR1 SGDLS and CDR2 YYNGEE.

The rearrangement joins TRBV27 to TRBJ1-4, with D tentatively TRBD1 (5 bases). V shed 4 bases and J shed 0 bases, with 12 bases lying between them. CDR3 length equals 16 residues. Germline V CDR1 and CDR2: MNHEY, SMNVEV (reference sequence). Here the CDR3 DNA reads TGTGCCAGCAGTTGGACCGGGACTTCAACTAATGAAAAACTGTTTTTT. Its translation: CASSWTGTSTNEKLFF.

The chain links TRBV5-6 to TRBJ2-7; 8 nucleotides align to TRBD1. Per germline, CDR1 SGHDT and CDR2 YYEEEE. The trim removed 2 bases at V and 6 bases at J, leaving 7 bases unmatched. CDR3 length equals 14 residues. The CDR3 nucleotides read TGTGCCAGCAGCTTAGTGGACAGGGTGCGCGAGCAGTACTTC. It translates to CASSLVDRVREQYF.

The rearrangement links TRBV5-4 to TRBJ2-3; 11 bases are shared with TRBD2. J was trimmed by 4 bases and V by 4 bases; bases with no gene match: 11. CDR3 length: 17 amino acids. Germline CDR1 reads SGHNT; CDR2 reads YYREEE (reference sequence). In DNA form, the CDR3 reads TGTGCCAGCAGCGTGGGACTAGCGGAGTTGGGCCCAGATACGCAGTATTTT. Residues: CASSVGLAELGPDTQYF.

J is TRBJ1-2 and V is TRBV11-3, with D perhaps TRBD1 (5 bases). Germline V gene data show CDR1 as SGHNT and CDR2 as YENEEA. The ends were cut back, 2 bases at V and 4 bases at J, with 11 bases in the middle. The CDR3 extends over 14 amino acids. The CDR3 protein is CASSLPGVGYGYTF. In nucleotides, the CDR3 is TGTGCCAGCAGCTTACCGGGGGTAGGCTATGGCTACACCTTC. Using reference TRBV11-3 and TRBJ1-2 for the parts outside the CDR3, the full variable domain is EAGVVQSPRYKIIEKKQPVAFWCNPISGHNTLYWYLQNLGQGPELLIRYENEEAVDDSQLPKDRFSAERLKGVDSTLKIQPAELGDSAVYLCASSLPGVGYGYTFGSGTRLTVV.

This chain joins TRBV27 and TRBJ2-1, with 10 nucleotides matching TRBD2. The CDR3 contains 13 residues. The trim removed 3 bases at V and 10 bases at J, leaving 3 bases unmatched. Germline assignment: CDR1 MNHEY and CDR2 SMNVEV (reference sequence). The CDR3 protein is CASSFGSGREQFF. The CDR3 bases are TGTGCCAGCAGTTTCGGTAGCGGGAGGGAGCAGTTCTTC.

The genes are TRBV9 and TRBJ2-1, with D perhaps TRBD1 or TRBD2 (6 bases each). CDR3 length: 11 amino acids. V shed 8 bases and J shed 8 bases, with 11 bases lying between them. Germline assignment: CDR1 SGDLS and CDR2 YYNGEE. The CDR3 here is CASRRGDEQFF. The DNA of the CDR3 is TGTGCCAGTAGAAGGGGGGATGAGCAGTTCTTC.

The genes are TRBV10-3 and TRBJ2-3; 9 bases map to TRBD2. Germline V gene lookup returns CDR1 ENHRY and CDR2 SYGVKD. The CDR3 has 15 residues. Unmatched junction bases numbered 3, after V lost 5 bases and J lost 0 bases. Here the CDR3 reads CAISFTSGSTDTQYF. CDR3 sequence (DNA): TGTGCCATCAGTTTTACTAGCGGGAGCACAGATACGCAGTATTTT.

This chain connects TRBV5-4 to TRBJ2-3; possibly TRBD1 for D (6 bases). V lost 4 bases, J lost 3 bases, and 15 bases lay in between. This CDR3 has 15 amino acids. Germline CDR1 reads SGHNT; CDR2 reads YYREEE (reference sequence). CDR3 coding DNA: TGTGCCAGCAGCAGTGACAGGTCCTTGACAGATACGCAGTATTTT. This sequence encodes CASSSDRSLTDTQYF.

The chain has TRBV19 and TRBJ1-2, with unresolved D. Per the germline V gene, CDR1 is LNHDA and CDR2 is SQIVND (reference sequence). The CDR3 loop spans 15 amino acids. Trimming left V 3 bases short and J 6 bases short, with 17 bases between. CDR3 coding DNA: TGTGCCAGTAGTATGAGGTCAGAATTTCGGGATGGCTACACCTTC. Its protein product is CASSMRSEFRDGYTF.

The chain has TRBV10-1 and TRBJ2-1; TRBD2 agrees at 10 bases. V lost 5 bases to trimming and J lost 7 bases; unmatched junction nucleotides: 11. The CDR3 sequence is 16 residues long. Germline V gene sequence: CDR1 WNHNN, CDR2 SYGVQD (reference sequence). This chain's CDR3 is CASSRSGRAVWNEQFF. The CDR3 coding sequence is TGCGCCAGCAGTAGAAGCGGGAGGGCTGTTTGGAATGAGCAGTTCTTC.

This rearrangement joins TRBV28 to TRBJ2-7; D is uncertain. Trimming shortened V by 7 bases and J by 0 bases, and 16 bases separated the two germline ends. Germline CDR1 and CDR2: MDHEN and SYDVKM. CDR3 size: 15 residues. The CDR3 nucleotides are TGTGCCAGCACGGTGATGGGTACTCCCTCCTACGAGCAGTACTTC. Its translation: CASTVMGTPSYEQYF.

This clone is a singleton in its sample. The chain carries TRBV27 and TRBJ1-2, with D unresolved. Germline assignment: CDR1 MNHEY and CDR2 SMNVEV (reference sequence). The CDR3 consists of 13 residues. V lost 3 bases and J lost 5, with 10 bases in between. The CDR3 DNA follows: TGTGCCAGCAGTTTCGGGGTTAGTTATGGCTACACCTTC. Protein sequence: CASSFGVSYGYTF.

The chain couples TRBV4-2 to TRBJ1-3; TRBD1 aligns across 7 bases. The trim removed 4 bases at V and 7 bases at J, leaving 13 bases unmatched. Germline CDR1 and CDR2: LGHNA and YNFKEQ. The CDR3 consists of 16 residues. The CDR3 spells CASSPAVGRGFNTIYF. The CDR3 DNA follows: TGTGCCAGCAGCCCCGCCGTGGGCAGGGGGTTTAACACCATATATTTT.

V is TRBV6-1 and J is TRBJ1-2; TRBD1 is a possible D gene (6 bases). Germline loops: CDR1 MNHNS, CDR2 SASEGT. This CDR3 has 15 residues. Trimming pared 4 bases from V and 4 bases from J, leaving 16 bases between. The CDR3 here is CASSATQGGGYGYTF. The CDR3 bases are TGTGCCAGCAGTGCGACGCAGGGAGGGGGCTATGGCTACACCTTC.